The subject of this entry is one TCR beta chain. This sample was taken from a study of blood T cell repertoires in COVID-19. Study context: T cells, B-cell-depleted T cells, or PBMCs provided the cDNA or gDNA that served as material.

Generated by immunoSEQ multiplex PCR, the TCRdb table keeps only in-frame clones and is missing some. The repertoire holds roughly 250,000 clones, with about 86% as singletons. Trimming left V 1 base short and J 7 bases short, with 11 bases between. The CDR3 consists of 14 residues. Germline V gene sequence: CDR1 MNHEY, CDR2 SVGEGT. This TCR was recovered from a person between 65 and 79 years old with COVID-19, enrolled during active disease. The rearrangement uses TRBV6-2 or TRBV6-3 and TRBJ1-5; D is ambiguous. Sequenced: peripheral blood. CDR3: CASSYLGSGQPQHF. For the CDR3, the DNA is TGTGCCAGCAGTTACTTGGGGAGTGGGCAGCCCCAGCATTTT.